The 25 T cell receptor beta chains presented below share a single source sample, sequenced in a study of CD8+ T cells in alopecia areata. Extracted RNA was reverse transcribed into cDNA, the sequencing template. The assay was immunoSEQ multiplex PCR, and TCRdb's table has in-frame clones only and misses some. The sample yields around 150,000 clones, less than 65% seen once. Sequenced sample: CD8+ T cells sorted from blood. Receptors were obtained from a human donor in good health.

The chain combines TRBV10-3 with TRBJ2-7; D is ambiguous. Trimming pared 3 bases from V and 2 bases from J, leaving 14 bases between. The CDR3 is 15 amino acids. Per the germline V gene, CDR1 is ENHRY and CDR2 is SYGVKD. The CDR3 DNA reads TGTGCCATCAGTGATCCGGCTACACCAACCTACGAGCAGTACTTC. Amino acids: CAISDPATPTYEQYF.

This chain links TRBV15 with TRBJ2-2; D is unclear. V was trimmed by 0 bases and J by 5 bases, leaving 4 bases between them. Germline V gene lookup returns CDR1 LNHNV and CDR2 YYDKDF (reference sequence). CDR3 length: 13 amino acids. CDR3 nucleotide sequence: TGTGCCACCAGCAGAGATAGTACCGGGGAGCTGTTTTTT. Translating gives CATSRDSTGELFF.

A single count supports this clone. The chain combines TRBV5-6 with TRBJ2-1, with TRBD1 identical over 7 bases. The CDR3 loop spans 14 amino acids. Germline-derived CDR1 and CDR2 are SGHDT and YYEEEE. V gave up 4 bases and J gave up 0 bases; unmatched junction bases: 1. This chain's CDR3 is CASSTGDSYNEQFF. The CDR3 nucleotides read TGTGCCAGCAGCACAGGGGACTCCTACAATGAGCAGTTCTTC.

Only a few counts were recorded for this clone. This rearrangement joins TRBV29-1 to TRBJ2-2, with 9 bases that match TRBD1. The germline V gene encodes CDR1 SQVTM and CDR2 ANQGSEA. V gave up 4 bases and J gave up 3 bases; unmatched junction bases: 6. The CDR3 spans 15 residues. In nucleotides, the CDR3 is TGCAGCGTTGTTGGGGGACAGGGCCACACCGGGGAGCTGTTTTTT. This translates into CSVVGGQGHTGELFF.

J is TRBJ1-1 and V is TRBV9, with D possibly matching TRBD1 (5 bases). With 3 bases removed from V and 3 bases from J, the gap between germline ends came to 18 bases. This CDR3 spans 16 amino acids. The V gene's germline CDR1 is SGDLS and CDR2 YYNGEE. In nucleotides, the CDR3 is TGTGCCAGCAGCGGTGACTTAGGGGCGTTGGACACTGAAGCTTTCTTT. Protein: CASSGDLGALDTEAFF.

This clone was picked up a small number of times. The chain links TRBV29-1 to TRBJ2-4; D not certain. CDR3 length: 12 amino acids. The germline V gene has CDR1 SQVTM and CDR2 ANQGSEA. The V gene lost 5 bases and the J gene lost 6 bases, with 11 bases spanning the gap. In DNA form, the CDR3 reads TGCAGCGTTCCAGGATTGGGAAACATTCAGTACTTC. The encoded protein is CSVPGLGNIQYF.

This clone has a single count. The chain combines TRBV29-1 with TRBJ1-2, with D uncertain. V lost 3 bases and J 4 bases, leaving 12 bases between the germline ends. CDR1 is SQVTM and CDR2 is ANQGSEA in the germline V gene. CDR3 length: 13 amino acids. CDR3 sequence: CSVDQRFGYGYTF. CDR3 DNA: TGCAGCGTTGATCAAAGGTTCGGCTATGGCTACACCTTC.

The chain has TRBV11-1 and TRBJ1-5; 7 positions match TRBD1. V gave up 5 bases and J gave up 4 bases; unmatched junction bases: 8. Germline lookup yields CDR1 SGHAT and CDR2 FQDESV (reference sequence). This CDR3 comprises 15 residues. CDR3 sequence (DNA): TGTGCCAGCAGCAACCCCGACAGGGCGAATCAGCCCCAGCATTTT. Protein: CASSNPDRANQPQHF. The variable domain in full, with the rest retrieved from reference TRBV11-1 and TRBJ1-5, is EAEVAQSPRYKITEKSQAVAFWCDPISGHATLYWYRQILGQGPELLVQFQDESVVDDSQLPKDRFSAERLKGVDSTLKIQPAELGDSAMYLCASSNPDRANQPQHFGDGTRLSIL.

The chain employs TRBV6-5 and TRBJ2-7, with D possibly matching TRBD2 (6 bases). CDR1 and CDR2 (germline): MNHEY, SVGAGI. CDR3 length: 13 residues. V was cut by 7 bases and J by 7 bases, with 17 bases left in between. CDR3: CASTLTSGKEQYF. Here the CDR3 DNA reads TGTGCCAGCACCTTGACTAGTGGTAAAGAGCAGTACTTC.

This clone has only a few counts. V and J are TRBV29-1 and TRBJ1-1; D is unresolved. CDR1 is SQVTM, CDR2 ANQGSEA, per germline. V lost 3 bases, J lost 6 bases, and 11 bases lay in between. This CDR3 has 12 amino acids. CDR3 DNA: TGCAGCGTTGATGAGGGCCCGTCTGAAGCTTTCTTT. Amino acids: CSVDEGPSEAFF.

The CDR3 DNA reads TGTGCCACCAGTTCTGGGGAGCCCAAGAAGAACACTGAAGCTTTCTTT. It yields the protein CATSSGEPKKNTEAFF. This sequence joins TRBV15 and TRBJ1-1; D is unresolved. V dropped 6 bases and J dropped 1 base, with 18 bases sitting between them. The CDR3 totals 16 residues. Germline values: CDR1 LNHNV, CDR2 YYDKDF (reference sequence).

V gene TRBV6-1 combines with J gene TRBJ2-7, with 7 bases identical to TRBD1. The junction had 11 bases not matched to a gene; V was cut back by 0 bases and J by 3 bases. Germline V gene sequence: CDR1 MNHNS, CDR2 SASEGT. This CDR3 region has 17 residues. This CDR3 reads CASSEASIDRADYEQYF. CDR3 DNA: TGTGCCAGCAGTGAAGCAAGTATAGACAGGGCGGACTACGAGCAGTACTTC.

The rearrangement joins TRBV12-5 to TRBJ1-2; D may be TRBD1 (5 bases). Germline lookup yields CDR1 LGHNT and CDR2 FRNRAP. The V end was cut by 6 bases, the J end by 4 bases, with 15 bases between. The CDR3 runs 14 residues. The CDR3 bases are TGTGCTAGTGGCCCGACGTCCGGGGGCTATGGCTACACCTTC. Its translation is CASGPTSGGYGYTF.

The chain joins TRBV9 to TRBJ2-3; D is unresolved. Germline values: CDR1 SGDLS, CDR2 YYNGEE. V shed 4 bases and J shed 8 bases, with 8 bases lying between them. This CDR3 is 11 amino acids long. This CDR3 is CASSPSGTQYF. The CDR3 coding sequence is TGTGCCAGCAGCCCTTCGGGTACGCAGTATTTT.

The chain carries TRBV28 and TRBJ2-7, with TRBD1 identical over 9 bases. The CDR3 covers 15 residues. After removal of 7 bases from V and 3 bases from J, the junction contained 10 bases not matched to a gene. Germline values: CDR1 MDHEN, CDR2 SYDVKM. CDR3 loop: CASTPLGQGSYEQYF. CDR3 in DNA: TGTGCCAGCACCCCACTCGGACAGGGGAGCTACGAGCAGTACTTC.

DNA of the CDR3: TGTGCCAGTAGTCTGGGATCGAACACCGGGGAGCTGTTTTTT. As protein: CASSLGSNTGELFF. The V gene is TRBV19, the J gene TRBJ2-2; D is ambiguous. This CDR3 region has 14 residues. Germline-derived CDR1 and CDR2 are LNHDA and SQIVND (reference sequence). Trimming pared 5 bases from V and 0 bases from J, leaving 7 bases between.

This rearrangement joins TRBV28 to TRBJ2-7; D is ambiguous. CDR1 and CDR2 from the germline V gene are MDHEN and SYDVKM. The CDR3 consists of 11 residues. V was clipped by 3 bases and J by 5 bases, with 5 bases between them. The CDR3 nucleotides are TGTGCCAGCAGTTTGTTCCACGAGCAGTACTTC. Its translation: CASSLFHEQYF. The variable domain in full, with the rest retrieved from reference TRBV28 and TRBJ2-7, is DVKVTQSSRYLVKRTGEKVFLECVQDMDHENMFWYRQDPGLGLRLIYFSYDVKMKEKGDIPEGYSVSREKKERFSLILESASTNQTSMYLCASSLFHEQYFGPGTRLTVT.

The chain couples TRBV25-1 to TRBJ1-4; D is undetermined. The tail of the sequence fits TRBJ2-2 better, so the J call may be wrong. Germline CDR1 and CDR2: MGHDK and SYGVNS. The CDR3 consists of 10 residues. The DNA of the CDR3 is TGTGCCAGCGGCGAACCGGAGCTGTTTTTT. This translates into CASGEPELFF.

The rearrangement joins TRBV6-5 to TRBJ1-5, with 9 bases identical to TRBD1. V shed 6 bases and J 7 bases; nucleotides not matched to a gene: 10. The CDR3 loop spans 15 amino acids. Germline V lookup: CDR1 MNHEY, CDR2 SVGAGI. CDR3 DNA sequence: TGTGCCAGCAGCCCCGGGACAGGGAAGGGCCAGCCCCAGCATTTT. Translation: CASSPGTGKGQPQHF.

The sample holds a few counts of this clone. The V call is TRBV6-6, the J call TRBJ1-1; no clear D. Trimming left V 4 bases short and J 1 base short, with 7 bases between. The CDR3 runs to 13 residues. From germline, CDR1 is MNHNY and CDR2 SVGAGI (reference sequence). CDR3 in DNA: TGTGCCAGCAGTTCACACGAGAACACTGAAGCTTTCTTT. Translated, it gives CASSSHENTEAFF.

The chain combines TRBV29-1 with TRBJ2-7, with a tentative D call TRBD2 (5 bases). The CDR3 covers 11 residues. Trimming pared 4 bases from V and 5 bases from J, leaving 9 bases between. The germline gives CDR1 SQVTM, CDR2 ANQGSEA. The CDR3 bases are TGCAGCGTTGGAGGGTACGACGAGCAGTACTTC. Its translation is CSVGGYDEQYF.

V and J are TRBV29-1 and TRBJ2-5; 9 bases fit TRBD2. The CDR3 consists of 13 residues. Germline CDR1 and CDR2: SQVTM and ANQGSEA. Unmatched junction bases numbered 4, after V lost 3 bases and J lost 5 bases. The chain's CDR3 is CSVDSGRSETQYF. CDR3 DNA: TGCAGCGTTGATAGCGGGAGATCGGAGACCCAGTACTTC. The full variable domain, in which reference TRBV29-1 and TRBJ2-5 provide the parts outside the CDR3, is SAVISQKPSRDICQRGTSLTIQCQVDSQVTMMFWYRQQPGQSLTLIATANQGSEATYESGFVIDKFPISRPNLTFSTLTVSNMSPEDSSIYLCSVDSGRSETQYFGPGTRLLVL.

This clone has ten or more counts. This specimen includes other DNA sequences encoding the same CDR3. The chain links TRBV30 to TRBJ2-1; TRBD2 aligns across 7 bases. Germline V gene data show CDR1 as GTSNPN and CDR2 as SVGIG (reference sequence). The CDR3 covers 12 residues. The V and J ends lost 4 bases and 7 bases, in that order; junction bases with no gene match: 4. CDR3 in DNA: TGTGCCTGGAACGGCGGGAGAAATGAGCAGTTCTTC. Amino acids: CAWNGGRNEQFF.

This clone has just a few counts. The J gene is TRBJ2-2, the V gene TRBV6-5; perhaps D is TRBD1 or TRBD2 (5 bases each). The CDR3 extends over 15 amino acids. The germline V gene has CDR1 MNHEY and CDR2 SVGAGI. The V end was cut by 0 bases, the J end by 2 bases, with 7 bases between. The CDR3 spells CASSYSGDNTGELFF. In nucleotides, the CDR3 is TGTGCCAGCAGTTACTCGGGGGATAACACCGGGGAGCTGTTTTTT.

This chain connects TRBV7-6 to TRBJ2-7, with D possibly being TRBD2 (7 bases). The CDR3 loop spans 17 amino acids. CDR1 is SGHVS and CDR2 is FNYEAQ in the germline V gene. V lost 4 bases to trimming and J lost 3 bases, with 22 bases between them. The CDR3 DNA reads TGTGCCAGCAGCTGGGGGGCCAGGGTATCTAGCGGCTACGAGCAGTACTTC. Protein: CASSWGARVSSGYEQYF.